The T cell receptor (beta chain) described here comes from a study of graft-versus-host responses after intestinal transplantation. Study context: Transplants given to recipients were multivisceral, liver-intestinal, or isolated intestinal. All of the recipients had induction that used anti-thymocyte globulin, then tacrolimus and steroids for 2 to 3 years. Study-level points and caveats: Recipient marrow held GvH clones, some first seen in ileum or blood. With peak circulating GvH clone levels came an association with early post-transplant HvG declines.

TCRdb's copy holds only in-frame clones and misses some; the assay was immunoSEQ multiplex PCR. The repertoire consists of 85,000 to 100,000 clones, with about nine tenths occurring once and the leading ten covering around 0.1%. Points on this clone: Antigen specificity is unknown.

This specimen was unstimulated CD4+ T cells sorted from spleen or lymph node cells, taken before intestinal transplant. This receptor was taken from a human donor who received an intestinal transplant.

The CDR3 region has the DNA TGCGCCAGCAGCCGGGGGTTGTGGACCGGGGAGCTGTTTTTT. This encodes CASSRGLWTGELFF. This chain uses TRBV10-1 with TRBJ2-2; TRBD2 is a possible D gene (6 bases). CDR1 is WNHNN, CDR2 SYGVQD, per germline (reference sequence). The CDR3 sequence is 14 residues long. V was cut by 6 bases and J by 5 bases, with 13 bases left in between.